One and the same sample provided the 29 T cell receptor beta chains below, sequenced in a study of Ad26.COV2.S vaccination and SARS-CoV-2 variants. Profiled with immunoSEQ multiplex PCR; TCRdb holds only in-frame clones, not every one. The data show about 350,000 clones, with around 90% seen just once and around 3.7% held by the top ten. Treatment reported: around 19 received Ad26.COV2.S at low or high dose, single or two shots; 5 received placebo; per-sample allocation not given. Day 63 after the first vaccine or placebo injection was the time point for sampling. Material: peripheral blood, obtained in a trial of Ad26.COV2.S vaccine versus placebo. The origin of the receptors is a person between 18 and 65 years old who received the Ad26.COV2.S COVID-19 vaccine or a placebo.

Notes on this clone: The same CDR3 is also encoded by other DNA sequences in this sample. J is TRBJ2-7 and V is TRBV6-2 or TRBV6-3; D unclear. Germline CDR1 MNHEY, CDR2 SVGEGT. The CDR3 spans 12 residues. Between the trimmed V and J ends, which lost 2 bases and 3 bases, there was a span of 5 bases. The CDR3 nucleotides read TGTGCCAGCAGTTACGTGGGCTACGAGCAGTACTTC. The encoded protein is CASSYVGYEQYF.

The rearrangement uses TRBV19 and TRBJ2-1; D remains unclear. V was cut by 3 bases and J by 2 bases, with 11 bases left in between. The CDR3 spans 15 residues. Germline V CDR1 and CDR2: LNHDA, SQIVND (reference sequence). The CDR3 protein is CASSIVWPTYNEQFF. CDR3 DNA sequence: TGTGCCAGTAGTATCGTTTGGCCCACCTACAATGAGCAGTTCTTC.

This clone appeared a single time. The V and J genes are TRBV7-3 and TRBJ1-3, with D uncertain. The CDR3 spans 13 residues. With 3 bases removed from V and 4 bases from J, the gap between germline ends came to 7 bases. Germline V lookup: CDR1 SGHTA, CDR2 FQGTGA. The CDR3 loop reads CASSLGWGNTIYF. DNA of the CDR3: TGTGCCAGCAGCTTGGGCTGGGGAAACACCATATATTTT.

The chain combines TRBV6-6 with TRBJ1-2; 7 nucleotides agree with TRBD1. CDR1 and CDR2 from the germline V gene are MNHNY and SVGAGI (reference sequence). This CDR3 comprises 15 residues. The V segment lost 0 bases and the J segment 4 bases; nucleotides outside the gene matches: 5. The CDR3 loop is CASSYSTRDSYGYTF. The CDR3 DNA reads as TGTGCCAGCAGTTACTCGACCCGGGACAGCTATGGCTACACCTTC.

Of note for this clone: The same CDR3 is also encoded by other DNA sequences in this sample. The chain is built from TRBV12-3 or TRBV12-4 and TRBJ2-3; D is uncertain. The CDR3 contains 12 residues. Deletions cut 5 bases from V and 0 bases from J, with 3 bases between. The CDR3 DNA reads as TGTGCCAGCAGTCAGAGCACAGATACGCAGTATTTT. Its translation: CASSQSTDTQYF.

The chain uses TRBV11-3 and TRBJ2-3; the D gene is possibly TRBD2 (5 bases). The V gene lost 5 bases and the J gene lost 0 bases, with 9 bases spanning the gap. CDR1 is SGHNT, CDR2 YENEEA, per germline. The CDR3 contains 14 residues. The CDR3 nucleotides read TGTGCCAGCAGCCCGGGAAGGAGCACAGATACGCAGTATTTT. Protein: CASSPGRSTDTQYF. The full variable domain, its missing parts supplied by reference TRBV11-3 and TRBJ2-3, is EAGVVQSPRYKIIEKKQPVAFWCNPISGHNTLYWYLQNLGQGPELLIRYENEEAVDDSQLPKDRFSAERLKGVDSTLKIQPAELGDSAVYLCASSPGRSTDTQYFGPGTRLTVL.

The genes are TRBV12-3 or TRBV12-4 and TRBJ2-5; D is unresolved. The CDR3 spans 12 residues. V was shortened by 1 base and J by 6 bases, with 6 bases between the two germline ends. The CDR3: CASSLGGQTQYF. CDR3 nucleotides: TGTGCCAGCAGTTTAGGTGGACAGACCCAGTACTTC.

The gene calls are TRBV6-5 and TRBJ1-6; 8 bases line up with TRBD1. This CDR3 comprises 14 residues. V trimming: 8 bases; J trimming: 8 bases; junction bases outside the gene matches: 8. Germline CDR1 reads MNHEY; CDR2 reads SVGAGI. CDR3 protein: CASFRGLGDSPLHF. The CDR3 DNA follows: TGTGCCAGCTTCAGGGGGCTTGGGGATTCACCCCTCCACTTT.

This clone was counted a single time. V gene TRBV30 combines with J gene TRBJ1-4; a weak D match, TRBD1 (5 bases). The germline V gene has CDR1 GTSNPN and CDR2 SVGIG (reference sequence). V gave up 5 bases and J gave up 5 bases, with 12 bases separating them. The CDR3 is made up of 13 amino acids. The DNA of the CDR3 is TGTGCCTGGGGAGGGGTGGGGAATGAAAAACTGTTTTTT. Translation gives CAWGGVGNEKLFF.

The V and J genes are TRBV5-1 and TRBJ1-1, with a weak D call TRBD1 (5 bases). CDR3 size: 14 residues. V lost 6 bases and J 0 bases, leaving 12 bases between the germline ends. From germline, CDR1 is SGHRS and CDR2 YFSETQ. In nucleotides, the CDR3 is TGCGCCAGCAACCGCCAGGGAATGAACACTGAAGCTTTCTTT. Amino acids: CASNRQGMNTEAFF.

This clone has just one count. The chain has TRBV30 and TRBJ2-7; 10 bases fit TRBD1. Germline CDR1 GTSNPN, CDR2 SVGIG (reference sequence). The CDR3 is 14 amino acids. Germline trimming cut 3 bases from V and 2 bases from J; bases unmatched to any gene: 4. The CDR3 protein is CAWRTTGGPYEQYF. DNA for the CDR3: TGTGCCTGGAGGACGACAGGGGGCCCCTACGAGCAGTACTTC.

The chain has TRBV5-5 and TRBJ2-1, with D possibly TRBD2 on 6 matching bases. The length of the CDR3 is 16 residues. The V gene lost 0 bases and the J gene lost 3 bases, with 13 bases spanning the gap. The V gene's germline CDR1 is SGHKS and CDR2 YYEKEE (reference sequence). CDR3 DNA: TGTGCCAGCAGCTTGGATTGGGACTCAAACTACAATGAGCAGTTCTTC. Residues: CASSLDWDSNYNEQFF.

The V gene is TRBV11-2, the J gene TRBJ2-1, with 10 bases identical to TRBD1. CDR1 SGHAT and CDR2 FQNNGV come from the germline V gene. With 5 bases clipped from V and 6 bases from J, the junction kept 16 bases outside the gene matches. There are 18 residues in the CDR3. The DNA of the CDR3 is TGTGCCAGCAGCCTATTATCCGGGACAGGGGTAACCGGCAATGAGCAGTTCTTC. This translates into CASSLLSGTGVTGNEQFF.

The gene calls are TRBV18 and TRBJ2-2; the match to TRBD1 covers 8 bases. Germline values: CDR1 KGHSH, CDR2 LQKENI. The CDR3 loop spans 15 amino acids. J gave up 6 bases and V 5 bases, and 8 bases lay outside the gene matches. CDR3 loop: CASSKDRVSSGELFF. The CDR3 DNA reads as TGTGCCAGCTCAAAGGACAGGGTTAGTTCCGGGGAGCTGTTTTTT.

CDR3 DNA sequence: TGTGCCAGCAGCCAAGAGGGGCAGCCCCAGCATTTT. This translates into CASSQEGQPQHF. The chain uses TRBV3-1 (or the pseudogene TRBV3-2) and TRBJ1-5; no definite D call. The V end was cut by 0 bases, the J end by 7 bases, with 4 bases between. Germline V lookup: CDR1 LGHDT, CDR2 YNNKEL (reference sequence). The CDR3 contains 12 residues.

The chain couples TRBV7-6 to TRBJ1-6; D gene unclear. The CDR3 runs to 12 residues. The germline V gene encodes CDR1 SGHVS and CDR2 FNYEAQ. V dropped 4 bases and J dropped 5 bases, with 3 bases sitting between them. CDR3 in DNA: TGTGCCAGCAGCTCGGATAATTCACCCCTCCACTTT. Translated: CASSSDNSPLHF.

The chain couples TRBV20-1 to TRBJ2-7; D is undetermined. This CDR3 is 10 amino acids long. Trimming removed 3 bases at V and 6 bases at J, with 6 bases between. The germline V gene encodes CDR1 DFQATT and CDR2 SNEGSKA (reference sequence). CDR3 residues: CSASNGEQYF. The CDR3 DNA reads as TGCAGTGCTAGCAATGGCGAGCAGTACTTC.

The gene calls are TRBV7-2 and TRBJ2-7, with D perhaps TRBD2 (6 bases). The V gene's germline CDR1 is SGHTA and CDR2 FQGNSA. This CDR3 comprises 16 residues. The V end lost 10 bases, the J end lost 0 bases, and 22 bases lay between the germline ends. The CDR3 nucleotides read TGTGCCACCTCCTTTAGACACGGGGGTGCCTCCTACGAGCAGTACTTC. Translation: CATSFRHGGASYEQYF. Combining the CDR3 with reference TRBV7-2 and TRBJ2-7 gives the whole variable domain GAGVSQSPSNKVTEKGKDVELRCDPISGHTALYWYRQSLGQGLEFLIYFQGNSAPDKSGLPSDRFSAERTGGSVSTLTIQRTQQEDSAVYLCATSFRHGGASYEQYFGPGTRLTVT.

CDR3 nucleotides: TGTGCCAGCAGCCCCCGGACTAGCGGGGTCTACAATGAGCAGTTCTTC. This encodes CASSPRTSGVYNEQFF. This chain uses TRBV9 with TRBJ2-1, with 12 bases fitting TRBD2. Germline values: CDR1 SGDLS, CDR2 YYNGEE. V lost 4 bases to trimming and J lost 3 bases; unmatched junction nucleotides: 5. The CDR3 runs 16 residues.

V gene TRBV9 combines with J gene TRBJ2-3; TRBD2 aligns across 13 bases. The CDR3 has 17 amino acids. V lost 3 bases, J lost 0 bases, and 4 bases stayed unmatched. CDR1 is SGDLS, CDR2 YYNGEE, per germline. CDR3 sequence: CASSGGLAGASTDTQYF. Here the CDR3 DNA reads TGTGCCAGCAGCGGCGGACTAGCGGGGGCCAGCACAGATACGCAGTATTTT.

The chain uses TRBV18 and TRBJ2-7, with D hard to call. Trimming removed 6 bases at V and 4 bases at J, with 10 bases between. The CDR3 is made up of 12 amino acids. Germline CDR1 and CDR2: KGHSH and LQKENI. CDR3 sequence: CASSATPYEQYF. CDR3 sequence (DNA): TGTGCCAGCTCCGCGACACCATACGAGCAGTACTTC.

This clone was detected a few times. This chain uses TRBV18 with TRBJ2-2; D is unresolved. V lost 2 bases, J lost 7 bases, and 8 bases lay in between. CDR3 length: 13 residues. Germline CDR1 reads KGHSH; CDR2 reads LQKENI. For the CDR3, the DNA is TGTGCCAGCTCACCAGGCGAGATCGGGGAGCTGTTTTTT. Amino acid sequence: CASSPGEIGELFF.

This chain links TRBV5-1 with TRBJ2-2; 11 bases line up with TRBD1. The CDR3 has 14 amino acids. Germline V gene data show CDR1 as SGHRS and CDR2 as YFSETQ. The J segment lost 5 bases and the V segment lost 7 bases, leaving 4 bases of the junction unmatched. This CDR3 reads CASQGTGGTGELFF. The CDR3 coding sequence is TGCGCCAGCCAGGGGACAGGGGGGACCGGGGAGCTGTTTTTT.

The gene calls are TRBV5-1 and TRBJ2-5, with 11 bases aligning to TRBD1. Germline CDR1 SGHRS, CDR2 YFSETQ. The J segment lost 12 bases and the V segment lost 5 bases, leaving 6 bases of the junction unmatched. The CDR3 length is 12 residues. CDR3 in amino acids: CASSPGQGDEYF. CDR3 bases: TGCGCCAGCAGTCCGGGACAGGGGGATGAGTACTTC.

The CDR3 DNA is TGTGCCAGCAGTTTGACTAGCGGGGGGCGTGGAGAGACCCAGTACTTC. It specifies CASSLTSGGRGETQYF. The V gene is TRBV3-1 (or the pseudogene TRBV3-2), the J gene TRBJ2-5; 13 nucleotides line up with TRBD2. V shed 6 bases, J shed 4 bases, and the junction held 8 bases outside the gene matches. The germline V gene has CDR1 LGHDT and CDR2 YNNKEL (reference sequence). CDR3 length: 16 amino acids.

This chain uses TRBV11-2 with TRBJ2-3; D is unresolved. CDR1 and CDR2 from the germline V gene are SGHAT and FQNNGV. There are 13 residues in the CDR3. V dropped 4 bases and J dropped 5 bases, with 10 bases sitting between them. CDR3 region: CASSSSKGDTQYF. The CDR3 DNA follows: TGTGCCAGCAGCTCGTCTAAAGGAGATACGCAGTATTTT.

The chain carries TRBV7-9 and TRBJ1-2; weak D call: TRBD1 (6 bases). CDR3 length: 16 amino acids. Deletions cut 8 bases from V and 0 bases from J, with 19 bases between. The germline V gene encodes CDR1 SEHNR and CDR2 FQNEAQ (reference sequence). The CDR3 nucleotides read TGTGCCAGCTTGGCCCCGGAGGGGGGTCCTAACTATGGCTACACCTTC. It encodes CASLAPEGGPNYGYTF.

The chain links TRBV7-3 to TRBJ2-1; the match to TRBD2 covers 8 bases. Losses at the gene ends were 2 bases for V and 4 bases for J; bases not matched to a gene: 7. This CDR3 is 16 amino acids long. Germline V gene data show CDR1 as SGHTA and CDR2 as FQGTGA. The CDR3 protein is CASSLEISGAYNEQFF. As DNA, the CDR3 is TGTGCCAGCAGCTTAGAGATTAGCGGGGCGTACAATGAGCAGTTCTTC.

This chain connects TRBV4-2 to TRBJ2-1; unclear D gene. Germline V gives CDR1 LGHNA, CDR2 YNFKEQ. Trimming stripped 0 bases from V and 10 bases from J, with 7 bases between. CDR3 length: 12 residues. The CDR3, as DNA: TGTGCCAGCAGCCAAGAAGGGCAGGAGCAGTTCTTC. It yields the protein CASSQEGQEQFF.